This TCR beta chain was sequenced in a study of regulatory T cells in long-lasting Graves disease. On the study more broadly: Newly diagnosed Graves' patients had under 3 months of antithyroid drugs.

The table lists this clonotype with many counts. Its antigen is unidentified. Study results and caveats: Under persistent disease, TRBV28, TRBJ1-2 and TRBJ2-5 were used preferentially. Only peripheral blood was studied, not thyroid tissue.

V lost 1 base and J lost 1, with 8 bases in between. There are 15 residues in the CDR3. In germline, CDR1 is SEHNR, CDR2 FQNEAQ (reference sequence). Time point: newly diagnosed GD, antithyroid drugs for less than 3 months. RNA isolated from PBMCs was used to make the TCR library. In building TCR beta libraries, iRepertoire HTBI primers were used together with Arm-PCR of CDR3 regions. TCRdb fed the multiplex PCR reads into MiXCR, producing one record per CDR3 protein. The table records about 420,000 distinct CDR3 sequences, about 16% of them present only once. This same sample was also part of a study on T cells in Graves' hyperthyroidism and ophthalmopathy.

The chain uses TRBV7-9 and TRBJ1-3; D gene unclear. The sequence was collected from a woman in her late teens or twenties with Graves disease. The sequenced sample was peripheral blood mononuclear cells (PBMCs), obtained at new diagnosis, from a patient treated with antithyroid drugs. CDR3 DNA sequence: TGTGCCAGCAGCTTAGAGAGAATTTCTGGAAACACCATATATTTT. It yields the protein CASSLERISGNTIYF.